The 20 T cell receptor beta chains in this list originate from one sample, sequenced in a study of cytomegalovirus exposure and HLA in healthy donors. PCR employed 60 Vbeta and 13 Jbeta primers. Sequencing used immunoSEQ multiplex PCR; TCRdb keeps in-frame clones, though not all of them. The repertoire shows 150,000 or so clones; the top ten hold 1.5% to 2%. Sequenced: PBMCs. These receptors originate from a man aged 18-30 years in good health and CMV-seronegative.

The chain is built from TRBV9 and TRBJ2-5; D is undetermined. Germline lookup yields CDR1 SGDLS and CDR2 YYNGEE. V was pared by 0 bases and J by 0 bases, with 6 bases between. CDR3 length: 14 residues. The CDR3 DNA reads TGTGCCAGCAGCGTAGGAGAGTACCAAGAGACCCAGTACTTC. It yields the protein CASSVGEYQETQYF. Based on the CDR3 plus reference TRBV9 and TRBJ2-5, the full variable domain is DSGVTQTPKHLITATGQRVTLRCSPRSGDLSVYWYQQSLDQGLQFLIQYYNGEERAKGNILERFSAQQFPDLHSELNLSSLELGDSALYFCASSVGEYQETQYFGPGTRLLVL.

This sequence joins TRBV29-1 and TRBJ1-2; 7 positions agree with TRBD1. The CDR3 is made up of 15 amino acids. Unmatched junction bases numbered 13, after V lost 6 bases and J lost 3 bases. CDR1 and CDR2 (germline): SQVTM, ANQGSEA. DNA of the CDR3: TGCAGCGTCCGATCATACAGGGGTAGGGACTATGGCTACACCTTC. Amino acids: CSVRSYRGRDYGYTF.

CDR3 DNA sequence: TGTGCCAGCAGCTTAGCGGACAGGTTCCTGAATTCACCCCTCCACTTT. The encoded protein is CASSLADRFLNSPLHF. This chain uses TRBV7-2 with TRBJ1-6; TRBD1 agrees at 7 bases. With V trimmed by 0 bases and J by 7 bases, 6 bases remained unmatched. From germline, CDR1 is SGHTA and CDR2 FQGNSA. The CDR3 is 16 residues long.

The V call is TRBV29-1, the J call TRBJ2-1; 11 bases match TRBD2. The length of the CDR3 is 12 residues. Germline trimming cut 7 bases from V and 4 bases from J; bases unmatched to any gene: 0. The germline gives CDR1 SQVTM, CDR2 ANQGSEA. DNA for the CDR3: TGCAGCGGGACTAGCGGGTACAATGAGCAGTTCTTC. Protein: CSGTSGYNEQFF.

V and J are TRBV30 and TRBJ1-1; possibly TRBD1 for D (5 bases). Germline V gene sequence: CDR1 GTSNPN, CDR2 SVGIG (reference sequence). The CDR3 sequence is 13 residues long. The V gene lost 2 bases and the J gene lost 1 base, with 8 bases spanning the gap. The CDR3 sequence is CAWSTQANTEAFF. The CDR3 nucleotides read TGTGCCTGGAGTACACAGGCGAACACTGAAGCTTTCTTT. The full variable domain, completed using reference TRBV30 and TRBJ1-1, is SQTIHQWPATLVQPVGSPLSLECTVEGTSNPNLYWYRQAAGRGLQLLFYSVGIGQISSEVPQNLSASRPQDRQFILSSKKLLLSDSGFYLCAWSTQANTEAFFGQGTRLTVV.

V usage is TRBV28 and J usage is TRBJ1-5; 9 bases are a match to TRBD1. Germline V gene sequence: CDR1 MDHEN, CDR2 SYDVKM. This CDR3 contains 14 residues. V shed 4 bases and J 4 bases; nucleotides not matched to a gene: 2. CDR3 loop: CASSSGQGNQPQHF. The CDR3 nucleotides read TGTGCCAGCAGTTCCGGACAGGGGAATCAGCCCCAGCATTTT.

The V and J genes are TRBV2 and TRBJ2-2, with D unresolved. The germline V and J ends were trimmed by 2 bases and 7 bases, with 11 bases remaining between them. CDR3 length: 14 residues. The germline V gene has CDR1 SNHLY and CDR2 FYNNEI. The CDR3 sequence: CASSEWLVGGELFF. Here the CDR3 DNA reads TGTGCCAGCAGTGAATGGCTAGTTGGCGGGGAGCTGTTTTTT.

The chain recombines TRBV2 with TRBJ2-3, with 12 positions matching TRBD2. CDR3 size: 14 residues. Germline CDR1 and CDR2: SNHLY and FYNNEI. V dropped 1 base and J dropped 10; count of bases not matched to a gene: 3. CDR3 sequence: CASSEGLAGVAQYF. In DNA form, the CDR3 reads TGTGCCAGCAGTGAAGGACTAGCGGGAGTGGCGCAGTATTTT.

This chain uses TRBV10-3 with TRBJ2-1; D possibly corresponds to TRBD1 (6 bases). There are 12 residues in the CDR3. Germline V CDR1 and CDR2: ENHRY, SYGVKD. Trimming took 4 bases from V and 9 from J, leaving 10 bases between them. In nucleotides, the CDR3 is TGTGCCATCAGTGGCAGGGGCGGTGAGCAGTTCTTC. Its translation: CAISGRGGEQFF.

The CDR3 region has the DNA TGTGCCAGCAGCCCAGTAGGGGACAGTACCAGAAACACCATATATTTT. Its translation is CASSPVGDSTRNTIYF. The chain recombines TRBV28 with TRBJ1-3, with 7 bases fitting TRBD1. In germline, CDR1 is MDHEN, CDR2 SYDVKM. The V gene end was trimmed by 6 bases and the J gene end by 5 bases; junction bases not matched to a gene: 13. The length of the CDR3 is 16 residues.

This chain connects TRBV7-9 to TRBJ1-6, with D unresolved. CDR1 is SEHNR, CDR2 FQNEAQ, per germline (reference sequence). The CDR3 extends over 14 amino acids. The ends were cut back, 0 bases at V and 6 bases at J, with 6 bases in the middle. CDR3 DNA: TGTGCCAGCAGCTTAGCGCTCAGTAATTCACCCCTCCACTTT. This codes for CASSLALSNSPLHF.

DNA of the CDR3: TGTGCCAGCAGCTTAACTCCAACTAATGAAAAACTGTTTTTT. Translating it yields CASSLTPTNEKLFF. The rearrangement uses TRBV7-2 and TRBJ1-4; no firm D call. V was shortened by 2 bases and J by 0 bases, with 4 bases between the two germline ends. The CDR3 sequence is 14 residues long. Germline values: CDR1 SGHTA, CDR2 FQGNSA.

The CDR3 sequence: CASSPSPEGNQPQHF. The CDR3 DNA is TGTGCCAGCTCACCATCCCCAGAGGGCAATCAGCCCCAGCATTTT. This rearrangement joins TRBV18 to TRBJ1-5; D ambiguous. CDR1 and CDR2 from the germline V gene are KGHSH and LQKENI. Trimming stripped 2 bases from V and 2 bases from J, with 10 bases between. This CDR3 has 15 residues.

This chain joins TRBV27 and TRBJ2-5; the D gene is possibly TRBD2 (7 bases). V dropped 5 bases and J dropped 6 bases, with 19 bases sitting between them. CDR1 and CDR2 from the germline V gene are MNHEY and SMNVEV (reference sequence). The CDR3 runs 15 residues. The DNA for the CDR3 is TGTGCCAGCAGTACAGGGACTACCACCAAACAGACCCAGTACTTC. Translated, it gives CASSTGTTTKQTQYF.

This chain links TRBV4-3 with TRBJ2-1, with a tentative D call TRBD1 (5 bases). Trimming pared 1 base from V and 12 bases from J, leaving 13 bases between. The CDR3 sequence is 13 residues long. Germline V CDR1 and CDR2: LGHNA, YSLEER. The CDR3 region is CASSQVRLTVQFF. In DNA form, the CDR3 reads TGCGCCAGCAGCCAAGTGAGACTGACAGTGCAGTTCTTC.

J is TRBJ2-7 and V is TRBV7-9; tentatively, D is TRBD2 (5 bases). Germline V gene lookup returns CDR1 SEHNR and CDR2 FQNEAQ (reference sequence). The CDR3 runs 13 residues. Trimming stripped 4 bases from V and 3 bases from J, with 10 bases between. DNA for the CDR3: TGTGCCAGCAGCTCTGGGAGCATCTACGAGCAGTACTTC. The encoded protein is CASSSGSIYEQYF.

V gene TRBV7-9 combines with J gene TRBJ2-5; D ambiguous. The CDR3 loop spans 15 amino acids. Trimming took 8 bases from V and 1 from J, leaving 17 bases between them. The V gene's germline CDR1 is SEHNR and CDR2 FQNEAQ (reference sequence). The CDR3 DNA is TGTGCCAGCGCATCGCCCCGGGTGTTCCAAGAGACCCAGTACTTC. Translation: CASASPRVFQETQYF.

The chain employs TRBV28 and TRBJ1-1; D is undetermined. V was clipped by 7 bases and J by 0 bases, with 6 bases between them. The germline gives CDR1 MDHEN, CDR2 SYDVKM. The CDR3 covers 12 residues. The chain's CDR3 is CASKSMNTEAFF. The CDR3 DNA reads TGTGCCAGCAAGTCTATGAACACTGAAGCTTTCTTT.

The chain couples TRBV7-9 to TRBJ2-7; 9 positions agree with TRBD1. The germline CDR1 and CDR2 sequences are SEHNR and FQNEAQ (reference sequence). The CDR3 sequence is 16 residues long. Trimming at V came to 2 bases and at J to 5 bases, leaving 10 bases not matched to a gene. The CDR3 coding sequence is TGTGCCAGCAGCTTAAGGTCGGGACAGGGTAGCGACGAGCAGTACTTC. As protein: CASSLRSGQGSDEQYF.

The rearrangement links TRBV11-1 to TRBJ1-1, with TRBD1 matching 7 bases. The CDR3 loop spans 15 amino acids. The germline CDR1 and CDR2 sequences are SGHAT and FQDESV (reference sequence). V was clipped by 0 bases and J by 7 bases; unmatched bases: 8. The CDR3: CASSLARGQRLEAFF. The CDR3 DNA reads TGTGCCAGCAGCTTAGCAAGGGGACAGAGACTTGAAGCTTTCTTT.